This T cell receptor (beta chain) stems from a study of CD8+ T cells in alopecia areata. Looking at the study overall: Treated patients received severity scores based on the percentage of scalp area affected.

The treatment denotes: oral pan-JAK inhibitor, 5-10 mg twice daily. About this clone: The antigen is unknown.

General study results and limits: Resident alphabeta T cells of normal skin are also sequenced in scalp samples. Expanded CD8+ clones among the top 100, and scalp clonality, were significantly decreased by tofacitinib.

Extracted RNA was reverse transcribed, and the resulting cDNA served as sequencing template. Assay: immunoSEQ multiplex PCR; the TCRdb copy retains only in-frame clones and omits some. Among approximately 210,000 clones listed, more than 55% were seen once. The sequencing used CD4+ T cells sorted from blood, collected at week 4, from a patient treated with tofacitinib. The sequence derives from a human donor with alopecia areata.

The CDR3: CASISGNSNQPQHF. The CDR3 DNA reads TGTGCCAGTATATCGGGAAATAGCAATCAGCCCCAGCATTTT. The chain recombines TRBV19 with TRBJ1-5; D uncertain. Germline values: CDR1 LNHDA, CDR2 SQIVND (reference sequence). The CDR3 runs to 14 residues. The V end lost 7 bases, the J end lost 0 bases, and 10 bases lay between the germline ends.